The 15 T cell receptor beta chains in this list originate from one sample, sequenced in a study of cytomegalovirus exposure and HLA in healthy donors. Use of 60 Vbeta and 13 Jbeta primers characterized the PCR. The table came from immunoSEQ multiplex PCR; TCRdb's copy has only in-frame clones and leaves some out. In the table there are approximately 110,000 clones, roughly 74% of which are singletons. Input material: PBMCs. These receptors were obtained from a woman aged 50 to 60 in good health and CMV-seropositive.

The chain employs TRBV18 and TRBJ1-2; D uncertain. CDR3 size: 13 residues. The germline gives CDR1 KGHSH, CDR2 LQKENI. V lost 3 bases and J lost 8, with 13 bases in between. CDR3 DNA sequence: TGTGCCAGCTCACCGCGGGCTAGTGAGGGCTACACCTTC. Its protein product is CASSPRASEGYTF.

The gene calls are TRBV2 and TRBJ2-7; no reliable D call. This CDR3 spans 15 amino acids. V gave up 2 bases and J gave up 6 bases, with 17 bases separating them. From germline, CDR1 is SNHLY and CDR2 FYNNEI. The CDR3 loop is CASSEKFSSNSEQYF. In DNA form, the CDR3 reads TGTGCCAGCAGTGAAAAGTTTTCGAGCAACTCCGAGCAGTACTTC.

The chain employs TRBV5-1 and TRBJ2-7, with 7 bases identical to TRBD2. In germline, CDR1 is SGHRS, CDR2 YFSETQ. The V gene end was trimmed by 4 bases and the J gene end by 3 bases; junction bases not matched to a gene: 10. This CDR3 has 15 amino acids. CDR3 protein: CASSLVSGELYEQYF. The CDR3 nucleotides read TGCGCCAGCAGCCTCGTGAGCGGGGAGCTCTACGAGCAGTACTTC.

The chain links TRBV9 to TRBJ2-7, with 8 bases identical to TRBD1. There are 15 residues in the CDR3. The ends lost 2 bases at V and 0 bases at J; junction bases unmatched: 4. Germline V gene data show CDR1 as SGDLS and CDR2 as YYNGEE. The CDR3 sequence: CASSVGQASSYEQYF. The CDR3 coding sequence is TGTGCCAGCAGCGTGGGACAGGCAAGCTCCTACGAGCAGTACTTC.

This clone showed up just once. The rearrangement uses TRBV6-5 and TRBJ1-2, with 9 nucleotides matching TRBD1. Trimming cost V 2 bases and J 6 bases; bases outside gene matches: 7. The CDR3 has 15 residues. Germline CDR1 is MNHEY and CDR2 is SVGAGI. CDR3 sequence reads: CASSYMTGGFNGYTF. CDR3 bases: TGTGCCAGCAGTTACATGACAGGGGGTTTCAATGGCTACACCTTC.

The chain joins TRBV19 to TRBJ2-3, with 11 bases aligning to TRBD2. Looked up from germline, CDR1 is LNHDA and CDR2 is SQIVND (reference sequence). This CDR3 is built from 18 residues. V shed 4 bases and J 2 bases; nucleotides not matched to a gene: 11. In nucleotides, the CDR3 is TGTGCCAGTAGTACAAGACTAGCGGGGTCCGCCTTCACAGATACGCAGTATTTT. Residues: CASSTRLAGSAFTDTQYF.

The rearrangement uses TRBV7-2 and TRBJ2-3, with 7 bases lining up with TRBD2. The CDR3 totals 19 residues. Germline lookup yields CDR1 SGHTA and CDR2 FQGNSA. The V gene end was trimmed by 0 bases and the J gene end by 2 bases; junction bases not matched to a gene: 14. The DNA for the CDR3 is TGTGCCAGCAGCTTAGCCGAGGGCGCCGGGACTACCTACACAGATACGCAGTATTTT. This codes for CASSLAEGAGTTYTDTQYF.

V gene TRBV11-2 combines with J gene TRBJ2-1, with TRBD2 identical over 8 bases. The V gene end was trimmed by 9 bases and the J gene end by 7 bases; junction bases not matched to a gene: 5. Germline lookup yields CDR1 SGHAT and CDR2 FQNNGV. This CDR3 comprises 12 residues. CDR3 nucleotides: TGTGCCAGTCGGGGGGGCGGGAATGAGCAGTTCTTC. Amino acids: CASRGGGNEQFF.

The chain is built from TRBV19 and TRBJ2-5, with TRBD1 identical over 8 bases. Germline-derived CDR1 and CDR2 are LNHDA and SQIVND (reference sequence). Trimming took 4 bases from V and 7 from J; bases not matched to a gene: 14. CDR3 size: 16 residues. The CDR3: CASSTSGTGSGWTQYF. DNA for the CDR3: TGTGCCAGTAGTACATCCGGGACAGGTTCAGGTTGGACCCAGTACTTC.

This clone was seen once. The chain couples TRBV18 to TRBJ1-2, with TRBD1 matching over 7 bases. Looked up from germline, CDR1 is KGHSH and CDR2 is LQKENI. This CDR3 has 14 residues. Trimming at V came to 0 bases and at J to 4 bases, leaving 2 bases not matched to a gene. The CDR3: CASSPPAGGYGYTF. CDR3 coding DNA: TGTGCCAGCTCACCACCGGCAGGGGGCTATGGCTACACCTTC. The full variable domain, in which reference TRBV18 and TRBJ1-2 provide the parts outside the CDR3, is NAGVMQNPRHLVRRRGQEARLRCSPMKGHSHVYWYRQLPEEGLKFMVYLQKENIIDESGMPKERFSAEFPKEGPSILRIQQVVRGDSAAYFCASSPPAGGYGYTFGSGTRLTVV.

V and J are TRBV5-4 and TRBJ2-7; D gene unclear. V gave up 6 bases and J gave up 7 bases, with 8 bases separating them. The V gene's germline CDR1 is SGHNT and CDR2 YYREEE (reference sequence). This CDR3 contains 10 residues. The CDR3 sequence is CASTPQEQYF. Written as DNA, the CDR3 is TGTGCCAGCACACCACAAGAGCAGTACTTC.

This clone was recorded a few times. This chain joins TRBV6-1 and TRBJ2-7; TRBD1 aligns across 7 bases. J was trimmed by 1 base and V by 6 bases; bases with no gene match: 6. This CDR3 comprises 14 residues. From germline, CDR1 is MNHNS and CDR2 SASEGT. The CDR3 spells CASRKRTGSYEQYF. In DNA, the CDR3 is TGTGCCAGCAGAAAAAGGACAGGTTCCTACGAGCAGTACTTC.

The chain couples TRBV10-2 to TRBJ2-7; 7 positions match TRBD2. Germline V CDR1 and CDR2: WSHSY, SAAADI. V lost 6 bases, J lost 2 bases, and 7 bases stayed unmatched. This CDR3 comprises 14 residues. The CDR3 is CASRPGTTAYEQYF. As DNA, the CDR3 is TGCGCCAGCAGACCCGGGACTACTGCCTACGAGCAGTACTTC.

This clone has just a few counts. The gene calls are TRBV21-1 and TRBJ2-7; the table assigns TRBD1, which was not confirmed against the DNA. TRBV21-1 constitutes a pseudogene. The CDR3 contains 16 residues. The CDR3 DNA is TGTGCCAGCAGCAAAAATTGGGAACAGGGACCCTACGAGCAGTACTTC. Its protein product is CASSKNWEQGPYEQYF.

The rearrangement links TRBV7-6 to TRBJ1-4, with D maybe TRBD1 (6 bases). The CDR3 is 15 amino acids. Germline V CDR1 and CDR2: SGHVS, FNYEAQ. Trimming removed 3 bases at V and 8 bases at J, with 16 bases between. CDR3 in DNA: TGTGCCAGCAGCTTTTCGCGGGGGGCAGCCGAAAAACTGTTTTTT. Translation gives CASSFSRGAAEKLFF.